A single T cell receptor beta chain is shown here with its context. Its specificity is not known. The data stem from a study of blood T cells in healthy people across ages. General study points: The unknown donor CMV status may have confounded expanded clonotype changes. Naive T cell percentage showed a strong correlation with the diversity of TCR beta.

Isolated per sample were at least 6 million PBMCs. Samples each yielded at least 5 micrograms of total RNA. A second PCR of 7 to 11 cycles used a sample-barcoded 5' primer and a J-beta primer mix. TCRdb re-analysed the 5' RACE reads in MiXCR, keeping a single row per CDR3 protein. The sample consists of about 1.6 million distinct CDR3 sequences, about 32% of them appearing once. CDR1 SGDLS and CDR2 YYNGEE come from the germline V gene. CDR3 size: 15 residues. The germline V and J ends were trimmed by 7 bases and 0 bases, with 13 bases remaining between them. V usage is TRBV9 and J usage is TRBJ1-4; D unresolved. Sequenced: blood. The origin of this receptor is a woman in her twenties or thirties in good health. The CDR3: CASAPQQTTNEKLFF. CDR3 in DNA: TGTGCCAGCGCCCCGCAACAGACAACTAATGAAAAACTGTTTTTT. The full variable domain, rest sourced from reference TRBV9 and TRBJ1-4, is DSGVTQTPKHLITATGQRVTLRCSPRSGDLSVYWYQQSLDQGLQFLIQYYNGEERAKGNILERFSAQQFPDLHSELNLSSLELGDSALYFCASAPQQTTNEKLFFGSGTQLSVL.